This T cell receptor (beta chain) was sequenced during a study of CD8 T cells in ankylosing spondylitis. A single record per CDR3 protein comes from TCRdb applying MiXCR to the 5' RACE reads. In the table there are 150,000 or so distinct CDR3 sequences, roughly 10% of which are singletons. The V gene end was trimmed by 9 bases and the J gene end by 13 bases; junction bases not matched to a gene: 8. The CDR3 extends over 10 amino acids. Germline V gene data show CDR1 as MNHEY and CDR2 as SMNVEV (reference sequence). The chain couples TRBV27 to TRBJ1-1; 7 bases are shared with TRBD1. This sequence was found in a female donor with ankylosing spondylitis or in good health (not recorded which). What was sequenced was blood, either unsorted or a sorted T cell fraction (not recorded which). The CDR3 protein is CASNGQEGFF. The CDR3 coding sequence is TGTGCCAGTAATGGACAGGAGGGTTTCTTT.